This T cell receptor (beta chain) was observed in a study of T cell changes during pregnancy in multiple sclerosis. Per the germline V gene, CDR1 is SGDLS and CDR2 is YYNGEE. Trimming cost V 4 bases and J 6 bases, with 13 bases left between them. The CDR3 length is 14 residues. Clones were sequenced by immunoSEQ multiplex PCR, and TCRdb holds only the in-frame ones, with some missing. The data show some 14,000 clones, approximately 80% seen once. This clone was recorded once. V and J are TRBV9 and TRBJ2-2; tentative D call: TRBD2 (6 bases). The sample was CD8+ T cells from peripheral blood mononuclear cells, taken after pregnancy. The source of this sequence is a female donor in good health, enrolled as a control in a pregnancy study. For the CDR3, the DNA is TGTGCCAGCAGCCCCCTGGAGGGGCCCGGGGAGCTGTTTTTT. It translates to CASSPLEGPGELFF.